This T cell receptor beta chain was sequenced for a study of blood T cell repertoires in COVID-19. Study information: Specimens from acute and convalescent COVID-19 originated in the United States, Italy and Spain. Nucleic acid was either cDNA or gDNA, and it came from T cells, B-cell-depleted T cells, or PBMCs.

The authors' processing: Counts of nucleated cells, estimated from reference gene primer amplification, were obtained. The assay was immunoSEQ multiplex PCR, and TCRdb's table has in-frame clones only and misses some. For V, J and clone size, that table is used; D and trimming come from the DNA. The top ten hold about 11% of the sample, which has 70,000 to 90,000 clones, 65% to 85% seen once. The CDR3 spans 15 residues. Germline-derived CDR1 and CDR2 are SEHNR and FQNEAQ (reference sequence). V lost 7 bases, J lost 0 bases, and 10 bases lay in between. The sequenced sample consisted of peripheral blood. The rearrangement uses TRBV7-9 and TRBJ2-6; a possible D gene is TRBD1 (5 bases). This TCR derives from a man aged 65 to 79 with acute or convalescent COVID-19. The chain's CDR3 is CASTRGHSGANVLTF. DNA of the CDR3: TGTGCCAGCACAAGGGGCCACTCTGGGGCCAACGTCCTGACTTTC. The full variable domain, rest sourced from reference TRBV7-9 and TRBJ2-6, is DTGVSQNPRHKITKRGQNVTFRCDPISEHNRLYWYRQTLGQGPEFLTYFQNEAQLEKSRLLSDRFSAERPKGSFSTLEIQRTEQGDSAMYLCASTRGHSGANVLTFGAGSRLTVL.